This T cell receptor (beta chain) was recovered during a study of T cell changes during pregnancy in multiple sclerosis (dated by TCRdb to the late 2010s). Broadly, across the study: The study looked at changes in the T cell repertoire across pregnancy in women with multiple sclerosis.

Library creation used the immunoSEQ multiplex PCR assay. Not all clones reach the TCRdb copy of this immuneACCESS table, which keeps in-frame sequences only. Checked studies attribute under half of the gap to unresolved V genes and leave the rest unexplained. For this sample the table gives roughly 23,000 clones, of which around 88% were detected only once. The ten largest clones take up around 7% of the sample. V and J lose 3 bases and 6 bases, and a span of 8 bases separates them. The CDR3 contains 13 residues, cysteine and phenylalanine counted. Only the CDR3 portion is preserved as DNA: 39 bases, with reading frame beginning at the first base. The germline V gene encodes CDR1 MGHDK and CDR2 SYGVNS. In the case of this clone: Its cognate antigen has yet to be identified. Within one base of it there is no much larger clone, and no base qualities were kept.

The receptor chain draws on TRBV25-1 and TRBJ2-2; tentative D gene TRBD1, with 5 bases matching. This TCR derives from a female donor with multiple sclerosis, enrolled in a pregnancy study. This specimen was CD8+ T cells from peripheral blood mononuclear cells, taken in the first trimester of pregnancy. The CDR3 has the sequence CASSDRVSGELFF. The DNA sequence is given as TGTGCCAGCAGTGACAGGGTCTCCGGGGAGCTGTTTTTT.